The source of this TCR beta chain is a study of blood T cell repertoires in COVID-19. Study-level information: Whether acute or convalescent, the COVID-19 samples came from the United States, Italy and Spain.

The CDR3 spans 14 residues. Trimming removed 4 bases at V and 2 bases at J, with 11 bases between. Germline loops: CDR1 SGHTA, CDR2 FQGTGA. Original methodology: Reference gene primer amplification gave nucleated cell count estimates. Profiled with immunoSEQ multiplex PCR; TCRdb holds only in-frame clones, not every one. V, J and clone size are taken as reported in that table, and D and trimming were inferred from the DNA itself. The sample consists of tens of thousands of clones, 90% of them appearing once. The chain has TRBV7-3 and TRBJ2-5; D might be TRBD2 (6 bases). What was sequenced was peripheral blood. This receptor was taken from a human donor in a cohort sampled during active COVID-19. The chain's CDR3 is CASSYAGRQETQYF. The CDR3 DNA follows: TGTGCCAGCAGCTACGCGGGACGACAAGAGACCCAGTACTTC.